The 26 T cell receptor beta chains below come from one sample, sequenced in a study of spatial heterogeneity in lung cancer. Documented time point: sample taken at primary tumor resection. Sequencing covered unsorted whole RNA taken from tumor, nontumor lung or frozen PBMC. TCRdb re-derived calls from the 5' RACE reads in MiXCR, one entry per CDR3 protein. The sample shows roughly 100,000 distinct CDR3 sequences, around 8.6% of them seen only once. The sample in question was PBMCs, obtained at surgery. These receptors all stem from a male donor with early-stage non-small cell lung cancer.

This clonotype was detected only a few times. The J gene is TRBJ2-1, the V gene TRBV27, with 7 bases matching TRBD2. This CDR3 comprises 14 residues. Germline CDR1 and CDR2: MNHEY and SMNVEV (reference sequence). V lost 5 bases to trimming and J lost 7 bases; unmatched junction nucleotides: 8. Here the CDR3 reads CASSPRLASNEQFF. For the CDR3, the DNA is TGTGCCAGCAGTCCCCGACTAGCTTCTAATGAGCAGTTCTTC.

This clonotype was counted many times. The genes are TRBV5-4 and TRBJ2-3, with TRBD2 as a possible D gene (6 bases). CDR1 is SGHNT and CDR2 is YYREEE in the germline V gene (reference sequence). The CDR3 sequence is 15 residues long. V shed 4 bases and J shed 0 bases, with 12 bases lying between them. CDR3 bases: TGTGCCAGCAGCCCGCGGGACGGTAGCACAGATACGCAGTATTTT. Its protein product is CASSPRDGSTDTQYF.

At least ten counts were recorded for this clonotype. This chain uses TRBV7-3 with TRBJ2-2; TRBD2 aligns across 7 bases. V shed 5 bases, J shed 5 bases, and the junction held 8 bases outside the gene matches. The CDR3 covers 15 residues. Germline V gives CDR1 SGHTA, CDR2 FQGTGA. Here the CDR3 reads CASSPTGGETGELFF. CDR3 DNA: TGTGCCAGCAGCCCCACGGGGGGAGAAACCGGGGAGCTGTTTTTT.

This clonotype was detected many times. This CDR3 reads CASRWGTGYNEQFF. CDR3 DNA: TGTGCCTCAAGGTGGGGGACAGGATACAATGAGCAGTTCTTC. The rearrangement uses TRBV30 and TRBJ2-1; 8 bases map to TRBD1. The CDR3 runs to 14 residues. The ends lost 7 bases at V and 4 bases at J; junction bases unmatched: 9. Looked up from germline, CDR1 is GTSNPN and CDR2 is SVGIG (reference sequence).

The chain combines TRBV7-2 with TRBJ1-6; the D gene is possibly TRBD1 (5 bases). The CDR3 has 15 amino acids. Germline CDR1 and CDR2: SGHTA and FQGNSA. V lost 6 bases and J 3 bases, leaving 12 bases between the germline ends. The DNA of the CDR3 is TGTGCCAGCAGAGGCACAGGAATCTATAATTCACCCCTCCACTTT. Translation: CASRGTGIYNSPLHF.

This clonotype showed up many times. The chain employs TRBV28 and TRBJ2-7; D perhaps matches TRBD1 (6 bases). The germline CDR1 and CDR2 sequences are MDHEN and SYDVKM. The CDR3 length is 14 residues. Trimming left V 5 bases short and J 5 bases short, with 16 bases between. CDR3 amino acids: CASSQTGSSHEQYF. Here the CDR3 DNA reads TGTGCCAGCAGTCAAACAGGGAGTTCCCACGAGCAGTACTTC. Complete variable domain (other parts from reference TRBV28 and TRBJ2-7): DVKVTQSSRYLVKRTGEKVFLECVQDMDHENMFWYRQDPGLGLRLIYFSYDVKMKEKGDIPEGYSVSREKKERFSLILESASTNQTSMYLCASSQTGSSHEQYFGPGTRLTVT.

This clonotype has a count of ten or more. This rearrangement joins TRBV7-6 to TRBJ2-5; TRBD2 aligns across 8 bases. V shed 3 bases, J shed 2 bases, and the junction held 2 bases outside the gene matches. CDR3 length equals 14 residues. Germline V gene data show CDR1 as SGHVS and CDR2 as FNYEAQ. The CDR3 bases are TGTGCCAGCAGCTTTAGCGGGGTACAAGAGACCCAGTACTTC. Its translation is CASSFSGVQETQYF. Full variable domain (remainder filled in from reference TRBV7-6 and TRBJ2-5): GAGVSQSPRYKVTKRGQDVALRCDPISGHVSLYWYRQALGQGPEFLTYFNYEAQQDKSGLPNDRFSAERPEGSISTLTIQRTEQRDSAMYRCASSFSGVQETQYFGPGTRLLVL.

This clonotype was seen repeatedly, ten times or more. The chain employs TRBV2 and TRBJ2-3, with D possibly being TRBD2 (5 bases). The CDR3 has 15 residues. V was cut by 7 bases and J by 1 base, with 15 bases left in between. Germline V gene data show CDR1 as SNHLY and CDR2 as FYNNEI. CDR3 loop: CASILGGAGTDTQYF. CDR3 DNA sequence: TGTGCCAGCATCCTAGGAGGCGCCGGCACAGATACGCAGTATTTT.

In its sample, this clonotype was seen many times. This chain joins TRBV28 and TRBJ1-3, with a possible D match to TRBD1 (5 bases). The CDR3 totals 14 residues. Germline V lookup: CDR1 MDHEN, CDR2 SYDVKM. Trimming took off 8 bases at V and 4 bases at J, with 15 bases between the two ends. The CDR3: CASGGDSVGNTIYF. In DNA, the CDR3 is TGTGCCAGCGGCGGAGACAGTGTAGGAAACACCATATATTTT.

Many counts were recorded for this clonotype. In DNA, the CDR3 is TGTGCCAGCAGTTACGGACAGGGCGTTGCCAAAAACATTCAGTACTTC. Amino acids: CASSYGQGVAKNIQYF. V and J are TRBV6-5 and TRBJ2-4; TRBD1 matches at 8 bases. CDR1 MNHEY and CDR2 SVGAGI come from the germline V gene. The CDR3 totals 16 residues. The trim removed 2 bases at V and 1 base at J, leaving 4 bases unmatched.

Comment on this clonotype: Just one base apart from a much larger clone, this may be a read error. This chain joins TRBV12-5 and TRBJ1-5; D is uncertain. CDR3 length: 13 residues. From germline, CDR1 is LGHNT and CDR2 FRNRAP. The CDR3 region has the DNA TGTGCTAGAGGTTTGGCCGAGCATCAGCCCCAGCATTTT. This gives the protein CARGLAEHQPQHF.

The chain joins TRBV5-1 to TRBJ2-1, with 9 bases fitting TRBD1. Trimming at V came to 6 bases and at J to 2 bases, leaving 6 bases not matched to a gene. CDR1 SGHRS and CDR2 YFSETQ come from the germline V gene. The CDR3 totals 15 residues. In DNA, the CDR3 is TGCGCCAGCAACTACAGGGGGCCGGCCTACAATGAGCAGTTCTTC. As protein: CASNYRGPAYNEQFF.

The V gene is TRBV6-1, the J gene TRBJ2-7, with D possibly TRBD1 on 5 matching bases. Looked up from germline, CDR1 is MNHNS and CDR2 is SASEGT. The length of the CDR3 is 14 residues. V shed 4 bases and J shed 2 bases, with 12 bases lying between them. The CDR3 spells CASSAGFRTYEQYF. CDR3 bases: TGTGCCAGCAGTGCAGGGTTCAGAACCTACGAGCAGTACTTC.

This clonotype has ten or more counts. The chain joins TRBV28 to TRBJ1-2; 10 bases align to TRBD1. CDR1 and CDR2 (germline): MDHEN, SYDVKM. The CDR3 runs to 16 residues. Germline trimming cut 2 bases from V and 5 bases from J; bases unmatched to any gene: 8. The CDR3 nucleotides read TGTGCCAGCAGTTTACCCCGGGACAGGGGTAGATATGGCTACACCTTC. It yields the protein CASSLPRDRGRYGYTF.

A few counts support this clonotype. The gene calls are TRBV29-1 and TRBJ1-2; tentatively, D is TRBD1 (6 bases). The V gene's germline CDR1 is SQVTM and CDR2 ANQGSEA. Trimming removed 5 bases at V and 6 bases at J, with 16 bases between. This CDR3 spans 13 amino acids. The CDR3: CSVPKPRGDGYTF. The CDR3 nucleotides read TGCAGCGTTCCGAAGCCCAGGGGAGATGGCTACACCTTC.

This clonotype was seen more than once but under ten times. The chain couples TRBV28 to TRBJ1-1, with a possible D match to TRBD1 (5 bases). The CDR3 extends over 13 amino acids. From germline, CDR1 is MDHEN and CDR2 SYDVKM. The V end was cut by 4 bases, the J end by 7 bases, with 13 bases between. The CDR3 DNA is TGTGCCAGCAGTTATATGGGGCGGGTTGAAGCTTTCTTT. This gives the protein CASSYMGRVEAFF.

Many counts were recorded for this clonotype. The gene calls are TRBV29-1 and TRBJ2-3, with no clear D. The CDR3 consists of 12 residues. Germline CDR1 is SQVTM and CDR2 is ANQGSEA. V lost 7 bases to trimming and J lost 2 bases, with 10 bases between them. CDR3 DNA sequence: TGCAGCGGAGAGGCAGTCACAGATACGCAGTATTTT. Translated, it gives CSGEAVTDTQYF.

Of note for this clonotype: This sequence may be a read error, since a much larger clone differs from it by one base. This sequence joins TRBV12-3 or TRBV12-4 and TRBJ2-1; D is possibly TRBD1 (5 bases). Trimming pared 3 bases from V and 9 bases from J, leaving 15 bases between. The CDR3 has 14 amino acids. CDR3 sequence (DNA): TGTGCCAGCAGTTTCCGGGCTTTCCAGGGTGAGCAGTTCTTC. It encodes CASSFRAFQGEQFF.

The rearrangement uses TRBV28 and TRBJ1-1; weak D call: TRBD1 (6 bases). V gave up 6 bases and J gave up 10 bases, with 15 bases separating them. CDR3 length: 12 amino acids. CDR1 MDHEN and CDR2 SYDVKM come from the germline V gene. Here the CDR3 reads CASSLQGSGAFF. The DNA of the CDR3 is TGTGCCAGCAGCTTACAGGGTTCGGGAGCTTTCTTT.

The chain links TRBV28 to TRBJ2-3; no clear D gene. The V gene's germline CDR1 is MDHEN and CDR2 SYDVKM. V was pared by 8 bases and J by 8 bases, with 17 bases between. CDR3 length equals 13 residues. CDR3 in DNA: TGTGCCAGCGGGTTAACTCCCCCAGCTACGCAGTATTTT. Protein: CASGLTPPATQYF. Combining the CDR3 with reference TRBV28 and TRBJ2-3 gives the whole variable domain DVKVTQSSRYLVKRTGEKVFLECVQDMDHENMFWYRQDPGLGLRLIYFSYDVKMKEKGDIPEGYSVSREKKERFSLILESASTNQTSMYLCASGLTPPATQYFGPGTRLTVL.

The chain employs TRBV30 and TRBJ1-4; 7 bases map to TRBD1. The trim removed 5 bases at V and 7 bases at J, leaving 4 bases unmatched. The CDR3 totals 12 residues. CDR1 and CDR2 (germline): GTSNPN, SVGIG (reference sequence). DNA for the CDR3: TGTGCCTGGCGACAGGGCGGTGAAAAACTGTTTTTT. This sequence encodes CAWRQGGEKLFF.

In its sample, this clonotype was seen a few times. This chain links TRBV28 with TRBJ2-1, with 11 bases fitting TRBD2. Trimming cost V 6 bases and J 11 bases; bases outside gene matches: 6. The CDR3 is 13 amino acids. Germline V gene lookup returns CDR1 MDHEN and CDR2 SYDVKM. CDR3 bases: TGTGCCAGCAGCAATAGCGGGAGGGGCAAGCAGTTCTTC. Its translation is CASSNSGRGKQFF.

This sequence joins TRBV20-1 and TRBJ2-2, with D perhaps TRBD1 (6 bases). Germline assignment: CDR1 DFQATT and CDR2 SNEGSKA (reference sequence). V was trimmed by 6 bases and J by 5 bases, leaving 13 bases between them. The CDR3 length is 13 residues. The CDR3 loop reads CSAYRVSTGELFF. DNA for the CDR3: TGCAGTGCCTACAGGGTATCAACCGGGGAGCTGTTTTTT.

This clonotype was observed at least ten times. The chain recombines TRBV6-5 with TRBJ2-6, with D possibly TRBD1 on 6 matching bases. This CDR3 has 14 residues. Deletions cut 6 bases from V and 1 base from J, with 7 bases between. Germline V gene lookup returns CDR1 MNHEY and CDR2 SVGAGI. CDR3 amino acids: CASRRGSGANVLTF. In nucleotides, the CDR3 is TGTGCCAGCAGGAGGGGGTCTGGGGCCAACGTCCTGACTTTC.

This clonotype was picked up a small number of times. CDR3 nucleotides: TGTGCCAGCAGCTTAGATATTGGGTGCGCCGAAAGTCGGGAAACTTACGAGCAGTACTTC. Translated, it gives CASSLDIGCAESRETYEQYF. The chain has TRBV7-7 and TRBJ2-7, with a tentative D call TRBD2 (5 bases). CDR3 size: 20 residues. V was pared by 1 base and J by 4 bases, with 29 bases between. The germline CDR1 and CDR2 sequences are SSHAT and FNYEAQ (reference sequence).

The sample holds one count of this clonotype. The J gene is TRBJ2-1, the V gene TRBV7-9; 12 positions agree with TRBD2. J was trimmed by 6 bases and V by 4 bases; bases with no gene match: 10. CDR1 SEHNR and CDR2 FQNEAQ come from the germline V gene (reference sequence). CDR3 length: 17 amino acids. CDR3 sequence: CASSSPWTSGKSNEQFF. The CDR3 DNA follows: TGTGCCAGCAGCTCCCCTTGGACTAGCGGGAAATCCAATGAGCAGTTCTTC.